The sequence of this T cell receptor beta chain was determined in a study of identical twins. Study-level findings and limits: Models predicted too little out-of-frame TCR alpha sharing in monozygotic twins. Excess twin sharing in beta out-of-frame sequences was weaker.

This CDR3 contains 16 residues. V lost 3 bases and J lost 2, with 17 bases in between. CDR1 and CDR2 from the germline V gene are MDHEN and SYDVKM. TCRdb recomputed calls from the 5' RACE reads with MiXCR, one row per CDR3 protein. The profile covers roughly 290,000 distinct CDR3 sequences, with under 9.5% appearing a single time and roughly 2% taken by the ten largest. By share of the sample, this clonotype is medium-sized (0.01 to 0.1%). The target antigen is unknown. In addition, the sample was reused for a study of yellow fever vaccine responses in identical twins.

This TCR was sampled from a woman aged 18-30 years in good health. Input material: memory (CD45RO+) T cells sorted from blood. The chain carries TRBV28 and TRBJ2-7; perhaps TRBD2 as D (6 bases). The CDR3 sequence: CASSLPRLVLPYEQYF. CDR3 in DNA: TGTGCCAGCAGTTTGCCAAGACTAGTCCTCCCCTACGAGCAGTACTTC.